Below, 5 T cell receptor beta chains from the same sample are listed, as sequenced in a study of CD8+ T cells in alopecia areata. TCR sequencing used cDNA made by reverse transcription of extracted RNA. Some clones are missing from TCRdb's copy, which holds only in-frame ones; the method was immunoSEQ multiplex PCR. The sample has more than 250,000 clones, none seen only once; the top ten hold around 1.2%. The pooled cutaneous lymph node cells were sorted using several markers (CD4, CD8alpha, NKG2D, NKG2ACE and others). The sample consisted of CD4+ T cells sorted from a lymph node. The receptors here all came from a C3H/HeJ mouse with alopecia areata. The MHC haplotype recorded for the strain is H2-k.

As regards this clone: The listed genes are named as in mouse. The CDR3 goes on 4 residues after the read ends, and that part is filled in from the germline J gene. The chain employs TRBV1 and TRBJ1-2; D unresolved. Germline-derived CDR1 and CDR2 are NSQYPW and LRSPGD (reference sequence). V lost 0 bases and J lost 0, with 8 bases in between. The CDR3 extends over 15 amino acids. The CDR3 sequence: CTCSADTTSNSDYTF. The sequenced part of the CDR3 DNA is TGCACCTGCAGTGCAGATACGACATCAAACTCC. The full variable domain, in which reference TRBV1 and TRBJ1-2 provide the parts outside the CDR3, is VTLLEQNPRWRLVPRGQAVNLRCILKNSQYPWMSWYQQDLQKQLQWLFTLRSPGDKEVKSLPGADYLATRVTDTELRLQVANMSQGRTLYCTCSADTTSNSDYTFGSGTRLLVI.

This clone appeared a few times. Any gene name here is a mouse gene name. The missing CDR3 end, 4 residues past where the read stops, is filled in from the germline J gene. The chain uses TRBV5 and TRBJ2-7; the match to TRBD1 covers 9 bases. Per germline, CDR1 LGHNA and CDR2 YNLKQL (reference sequence). The CDR3 loop spans 14 amino acids. This CDR3 is CASSQGTGVDEQYF. Partial CDR3 DNA: TGTGCCAGCAGCCAAGGGACAGGGGTCGAT.

A remark on this clone: Any gene name here is a mouse gene name. The sample holds other DNA sequences that translate to the same CDR3. Partial CDR3 DNA: TGTGCCAGCGGTGATCCGCAGGGTGCAGAA. Translation: CASGDPQGAE. The entire CDR3 reads CASGDPQGAETLYF. The chain has TRBV13-2 and TRBJ2-3; no firm D call. The CDR3 goes on 4 residues after the read ends, and that part is filled in from the germline J gene. This CDR3 is built from 14 residues. Germline lookup yields CDR1 NNHNN and CDR2 SYGAGS (reference sequence). V gave up 1 base and J gave up 1 base, with 7 bases separating them.

This clone has just a few counts. The listed genes are named as in mouse. Read data end 4 residues before the CDR3 end; the end is taken from the germline J gene. In the same sample, other DNA sequences code for this CDR3. The genes are TRBV13-1 and TRBJ1-1; TRBD1 matches at 8 bases. The germline CDR1 and CDR2 sequences are NSHNY and SYGAGN. J gave up 1 base and V 3 bases, and 2 bases lay outside the gene matches. The CDR3 is 14 residues long. Partial CDR3 DNA: TGTGCCAGCAGTGCCGACAGGGGAAACACA. Its protein is CASSADRGNT. The whole CDR3 is CASSADRGNTEVFF.

As for this clone: Gene names are the mouse ones. The missing CDR3 end, 4 residues past where the read stops, is filled in from the germline J gene. The rearrangement uses TRBV19 and TRBJ2-5, with D maybe TRBD1 (6 bases). V gave up 0 bases and J gave up 0 bases, with 11 bases separating them. CDR1 and CDR2 (germline): FNHDT, SITEND (reference sequence). The CDR3 is 16 amino acids. Partial CDR3 DNA: TGTGCCAGCAGTATAGTCGGGACAAATAACCAAGAC. Amino acids: CASSIVGTNNQD. The entire CDR3 reads CASSIVGTNNQDTQYF.